This T cell receptor (beta chain) came from a study of T-cell memory formation after mild COVID-19. Study-wide context: In these data, TCR clusters were largely donor specific.

On this clonotype: Its antigen is still unknown.

Study-level findings and limits: Day 15 to 85 contracting clones showed balanced CD4/CD8; later expanders leaned CD4+. The second-wave clones peaking on day 37 were not confirmed as SARS-CoV-2-specific.

Trimming took 0 bases from V and 0 from J; bases not matched to a gene: 4. Germline CDR1 LGHNA, CDR2 YSLEER. This CDR3 is built from 17 residues. TCRdb recomputed calls from the 5' RACE reads with MiXCR, one row per CDR3 protein. This table holds 150,000 or so distinct CDR3 sequences, roughly 15% found once. This clonotype was sampled from an adult woman who had mild COVID-19 (a few samples of this study predate the infection). Cell type and time point are not known. Sample: PBMCs or a T cell subset sorted from them (not recorded which). The chain is built from TRBV4-3 and TRBJ2-1; 8 nucleotides align to TRBD2. This CDR3 reads CASSQDVSGSSYNEQFF. CDR3 sequence (DNA): TGCGCCAGCAGCCAAGATGTAAGCGGGAGCTCCTACAATGAGCAGTTCTTC.